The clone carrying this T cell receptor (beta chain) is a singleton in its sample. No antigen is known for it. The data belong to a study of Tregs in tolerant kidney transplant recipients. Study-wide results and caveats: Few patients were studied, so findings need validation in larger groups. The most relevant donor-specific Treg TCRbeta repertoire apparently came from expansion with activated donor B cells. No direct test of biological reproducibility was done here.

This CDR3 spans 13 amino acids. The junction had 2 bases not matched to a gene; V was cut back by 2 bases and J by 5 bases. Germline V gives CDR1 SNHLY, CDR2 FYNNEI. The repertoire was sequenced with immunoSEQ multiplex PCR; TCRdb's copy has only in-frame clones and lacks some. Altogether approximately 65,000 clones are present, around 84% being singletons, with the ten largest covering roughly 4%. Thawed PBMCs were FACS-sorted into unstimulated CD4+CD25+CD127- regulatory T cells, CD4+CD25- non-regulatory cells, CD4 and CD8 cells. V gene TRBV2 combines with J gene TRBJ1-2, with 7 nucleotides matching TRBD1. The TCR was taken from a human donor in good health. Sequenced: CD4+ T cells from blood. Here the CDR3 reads CASSEQGDYGYTF. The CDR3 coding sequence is TGTGCCAGCAGTGAACAGGGGGATTATGGCTACACCTTC.